The 27 T cell receptor beta chains below were found in one sample sequenced in a study of blood T cells in healthy people across ages. A second PCR, run for about 7 to 12 cycles, used a sample-barcoded 5' primer plus a J-beta primer mix. TCRdb itself ran the 5' RACE reads through MiXCR, one entry per CDR3 protein. The data hold about 1 million distinct CDR3 sequences, with over 35% observed a single time. Material: blood. The receptor set was obtained from a woman aged 60-70 years in good health.

V usage is TRBV5-1 and J usage is TRBJ1-2; maybe TRBD1 (5 bases). The CDR3 length is 13 residues. Trimming shortened V by 4 bases and J by 7 bases, and 14 bases separated the two germline ends. CDR1 SGHRS and CDR2 YFSETQ come from the germline V gene. The CDR3 reads CASSVSAGSGYTF. The CDR3, as DNA: TGCGCCAGCAGCGTGTCGGCAGGGTCTGGCTACACCTTC.

This clonotype has a single count. Its ends do not fully match the called genes, so a read error is possible. The chain is built from TRBV11-3 and TRBJ2-5; 9 bases line up with TRBD1. Germline CDR1 reads SGHNT; CDR2 reads YENEEA. The CDR3 covers 17 residues. CDR3 bases: TGTGCCAACAGCTTAGATTATCCCGGGACAGGGAAGGAGACCCAGTACTTC. The encoded protein is CANSLDYPGTGKETQYF.

This clonotype was counted a few times. This chain links TRBV12-3 or TRBV12-4 with TRBJ1-2, with D possibly being TRBD1 (5 bases). Trimming took off 6 bases at V and 4 bases at J, with 18 bases between the two ends. This CDR3 is 15 amino acids long. The CDR3 region is CASSPNTGGAYGYTF. Written as DNA, the CDR3 is TGTGCCAGCAGCCCGAATACCGGGGGAGCCTATGGCTACACCTTC.

The J gene is TRBJ2-5, the V gene TRBV14; tentatively, D is TRBD1 (6 bases). CDR3 length equals 13 residues. The germline V and J ends were trimmed by 11 bases and 0 bases, with 13 bases remaining between them. Looked up from germline, CDR1 is SGHDN and CDR2 is FVKESK. CDR3 sequence reads: CAGGWPNQETQYF. In DNA, the CDR3 is TGTGCCGGGGGCTGGCCGAACCAAGAGACCCAGTACTTC.

The rearrangement uses TRBV5-1 and TRBJ2-1; 9 bases fit TRBD2. Germline CDR1 SGHRS, CDR2 YFSETQ. J gave up 4 bases and V 4 bases, and 6 bases lay outside the gene matches. The CDR3 runs 15 residues. In DNA, the CDR3 is TGCGCCAGCAGCAGTAGCGGGAGCCGGTACAATGAGCAGTTCTTC. This gives the protein CASSSSGSRYNEQFF.

This chain links TRBV7-8 with TRBJ2-4; D perhaps matches TRBD1 (6 bases). Germline V gene lookup returns CDR1 SGHVS and CDR2 FQNEAQ. The CDR3 length is 15 residues. Trimming removed 4 bases at V and 0 bases at J, with 10 bases between. In DNA, the CDR3 is TGTGCCAGCAGCTCAAGGGGACAAGCCAAAAACATTCAGTACTTC. Its protein is CASSSRGQAKNIQYF.

The chain carries TRBV5-1 and TRBJ2-7, with D possibly TRBD2 on 6 matching bases. Judging by the DNA end, TRBJ2-5 fits better; the J call may be wrong. The CDR3 contains 18 residues. Germline V gives CDR1 SGHRS, CDR2 YFSETQ. CDR3 residues: CASSEWPPERELGETQYF. The CDR3 bases are TGCGCCAGCAGCGAATGGCCCCCCGAACGGGAGTTGGGGGAGACCCAGTACTTC.

The chain recombines TRBV10-3 with TRBJ1-6, with 10 nucleotides matching TRBD1. Germline CDR1 and CDR2: ENHRY and SYGVKD. This CDR3 has 15 amino acids. J was trimmed by 6 bases and V by 5 bases; bases with no gene match: 4. CDR3 in DNA: TGTGCCATCAGTCCTGGGACAGGGGCTAATTCACCCCTCCACTTT. It encodes CAISPGTGANSPLHF.

This clonotype was seen a few times. CDR3 amino acids: CSVERGGFTYNEQFF. DNA of the CDR3: TGCAGCGTTGAAAGAGGGGGCTTTACCTACAATGAGCAGTTCTTC. V and J are TRBV29-1 and TRBJ2-1; 7 positions match TRBD1. The CDR3 contains 15 residues. V was clipped by 2 bases and J by 2 bases; unmatched bases: 6. In germline, CDR1 is SQVTM, CDR2 ANQGSEA.

This chain links TRBV5-4 with TRBJ2-4; 7 bases line up with TRBD2. V dropped 1 base and J dropped 9; count of bases not matched to a gene: 16. Per germline, CDR1 SGHNT and CDR2 YYREEE (reference sequence). CDR3 size: 17 residues. The CDR3 nucleotides are TGTGCCAGCAGCTTGTCTCGACTAGCCGGGCCGGGAAGCATTCAGTACTTC. Its translation is CASSLSRLAGPGSIQYF.

The chain couples TRBV25-1 to TRBJ2-4; 12 nucleotides match TRBD2. Losses at the gene ends were 6 bases for V and 13 bases for J; bases not matched to a gene: 7. This CDR3 region has 13 residues. Germline V gene sequence: CDR1 MGHDK, CDR2 SYGVNS. The CDR3 protein is CASREGLAGKQYF. The CDR3 bases are TGTGCCAGCAGGGAAGGACTAGCGGGAAAGCAGTACTTC.

This clonotype came up many times. V usage is TRBV7-2 and J usage is TRBJ1-2; TRBD1 matches 7 bases. The junction had 8 bases not matched to a gene; V was cut back by 5 bases and J by 8 bases. There are 13 residues in the CDR3. From germline, CDR1 is SGHTA and CDR2 FQGNSA. The CDR3 sequence: CASSRPTGVGYTF. In DNA, the CDR3 is TGTGCCAGCAGCCGCCCAACAGGGGTCGGCTACACCTTC.

The V gene is TRBV20-1, the J gene TRBJ1-1; 8 bases are shared with TRBD1. The CDR3 runs to 13 residues. Germline CDR1 DFQATT, CDR2 SNEGSKA (reference sequence). Losses at the gene ends were 2 bases for V and 3 bases for J; bases not matched to a gene: 2. In nucleotides, the CDR3 is TGCAGTGCTAGACAGGGGGCTGACACTGAAGCTTTCTTT. It specifies CSARQGADTEAFF.

V usage is TRBV13 and J usage is TRBJ2-6, with D unresolved. V was cut by 5 bases and J by 2 bases, with 13 bases left in between. The CDR3 is 16 amino acids. The germline V gene has CDR1 PRHDT and CDR2 FYEKMQ (reference sequence). CDR3 in amino acids: CASSGGKVAGANVLTF. The CDR3 DNA reads as TGTGCCAGCAGCGGCGGAAAGGTGGCTGGGGCCAACGTCCTGACTTTC.

The genes are TRBV6-5 and TRBJ2-7; D perhaps matches TRBD2 (6 bases). Germline V CDR1 and CDR2: MNHEY, SVGAGI. CDR3 length: 15 amino acids. V was trimmed by 7 bases and J by 6 bases, leaving 22 bases between them. Here the CDR3 DNA reads TGTGCCAGCACCCACCGGGGGTCTTTGTCGACCGAGCAGTACTTC. Translating it yields CASTHRGSLSTEQYF.

This chain joins TRBV6-5 and TRBJ1-2, with a possible D match to TRBD1 (6 bases). In germline, CDR1 is MNHEY, CDR2 SVGAGI. The CDR3 loop spans 13 amino acids. V lost 6 bases, J lost 5 bases, and 13 bases lay in between. CDR3 coding DNA: TGTGCCAGCAGACTACAGGGCAATTATGGCTACACCTTC. This codes for CASRLQGNYGYTF.

The chain joins TRBV29-1 to TRBJ2-1; TRBD2 is a possible D gene (6 bases). The CDR3 loop spans 14 amino acids. Germline V CDR1 and CDR2: SQVTM, ANQGSEA. Trimming took 1 base from V and 5 from J, leaving 12 bases between them. Here the CDR3 DNA reads TGCAGCGTTGAAGTGGGGGGATGGGACAATGAGCAGTTCTTC. Amino acid sequence: CSVEVGGWDNEQFF.

This chain links TRBV27 with TRBJ1-1; D may be TRBD1 (5 bases). V was clipped by 3 bases and J by 7 bases, with 15 bases between them. There are 14 residues in the CDR3. Germline CDR1 reads MNHEY; CDR2 reads SMNVEV (reference sequence). DNA for the CDR3: TGTGCCAGCAGTTTTGTGGGGCCGCGGCGTGAAGCTTTCTTT. Protein product: CASSFVGPRREAFF.

The J gene is TRBJ2-7, the V gene TRBV12-3 or TRBV12-4; the match to TRBD2 covers 12 bases. J gave up 4 bases and V 4 bases, and 5 bases lay outside the gene matches. This CDR3 spans 15 amino acids. The CDR3 sequence is CASSSWTSGTYEQYF. The CDR3 DNA sequence: TGTGCCAGCAGTTCCTGGACTAGCGGGACATACGAGCAGTACTTC.

Written as DNA, the CDR3 is TGTGCCAGCAGCTTATTGGGCCGGGGACTAGCGGGAGGCCGGGAGACCCAGTTCTTC. This encodes CASSLLGRGLAGGRETQFF. The chain links TRBV11-2 to TRBJ2-1, with 15 bases identical to TRBD2. This CDR3 has 19 amino acids. With V trimmed by 2 bases and J by 13 bases, 18 bases remained unmatched. Germline V gives CDR1 SGHAT, CDR2 FQNNGV.

J is TRBJ2-7 and V is TRBV7-6, with 7 bases that match TRBD2. Trimming took 1 base from V and 0 from J; bases not matched to a gene: 6. The CDR3 extends over 16 amino acids. CDR1 and CDR2 (germline): SGHVS, FNYEAQ. As DNA, the CDR3 is TGTGCCAGCAGCTTAGAGCTAGCGGACTACTCCTACGAGCAGTACTTC. Its protein is CASSLELADYSYEQYF.

V and J are TRBV5-1 and TRBJ2-1, with D maybe TRBD1 (5 bases). Germline V gene sequence: CDR1 SGHRS, CDR2 YFSETQ. The CDR3 sequence is 14 residues long. Deletions cut 0 bases from V and 7 bases from J, with 11 bases between. The CDR3 reads CASSLEPGLNEQFF. CDR3 in DNA: TGCGCCAGCAGCTTGGAGCCAGGGTTAAATGAGCAGTTCTTC.

This clonotype has a handful of counts. V is TRBV7-4 and J is TRBJ2-7; D could derive from TRBD1 or TRBD2 (5 bases each). V lost 5 bases to trimming and J lost 0 bases, with 20 bases between them. The germline CDR1 and CDR2 sequences are SGHVT and SQSDAQ. This CDR3 region has 17 residues. This chain's CDR3 is CASSASGNRETSYEQYF. CDR3 bases: TGTGCCAGCAGCGCATCAGGGAATCGGGAAACCTCCTACGAGCAGTACTTC.

This chain links TRBV12-3 or TRBV12-4 with TRBJ1-5; D is perhaps TRBD1 (6 bases). The CDR3 extends over 16 amino acids. Trimming removed 4 bases at V and 5 bases at J, with 18 bases between. This CDR3 reads CASSSPGGAGDQPQHF. CDR3 in DNA: TGTGCCAGCAGTTCCCCTGGGGGGGCTGGAGATCAGCCCCAGCATTTT.

This chain connects TRBV7-9 to TRBJ2-7; D is undetermined. V dropped 6 bases and J dropped 4 bases, with 10 bases sitting between them. This CDR3 spans 12 amino acids. Per the germline V gene, CDR1 is SEHNR and CDR2 is FQNEAQ (reference sequence). The CDR3 loop reads CASRSLNYEQYF. CDR3 nucleotides: TGTGCCAGCAGGTCGTTAAATTACGAGCAGTACTTC.

V usage is TRBV20-1 and J usage is TRBJ2-4, with D maybe TRBD2 (6 bases). Trimming took 5 bases from V and 0 from J, leaving 8 bases between them. The germline gives CDR1 DFQATT, CDR2 SNEGSKA (reference sequence). This CDR3 is built from 13 residues. CDR3 nucleotide sequence: TGCAGTGCTGCCGGGGGAGCCAAAAACATTCAGTACTTC. It codes for CSAAGGAKNIQYF.

The genes are TRBV30 and TRBJ1-1; no firm D call. Germline V CDR1 and CDR2: GTSNPN, SVGIG (reference sequence). V was cut by 7 bases and J by 4 bases, with 10 bases left in between. The CDR3 runs 11 residues. In nucleotides, the CDR3 is TGTGCCTTAAGAGGTGGCACTGAAGCTTTCTTT. Its protein product is CALRGGTEAFF.